This T cell receptor (beta chain) is drawn from a study of shared clonotypes between healthy human individuals. The J segment lost 4 bases and the V segment lost 4 bases, leaving 8 bases of the junction unmatched. Germline loops: CDR1 SEHNR, CDR2 FQNEAQ (reference sequence). The CDR3 has 16 residues. On sorted subsets, replicate PCRs used 200 to 250 ng DNA, or 25,000 to 35,000 T cell genomes. Here immunoSEQ multiplex PCR was the method, and the copy in TCRdb shows in-frame clones only, minus some. The data hold 2,100,000 or so clones, with around 95% observed a single time. Sequences were obtained from naive CD4+ T cells sorted from blood. Described subset: CD45RA+ positively selected. V and J are TRBV7-9 and TRBJ1-2, with 11 bases that match TRBD1. The sequence was collected from a man aged 18 to 30 in good health. The CDR3 bases are TGTGCCAGCAGCTCACCGGACAGGGGGCTCCTCTATGGCTACACCTTC. Its translation is CASSSPDRGLLYGYTF.